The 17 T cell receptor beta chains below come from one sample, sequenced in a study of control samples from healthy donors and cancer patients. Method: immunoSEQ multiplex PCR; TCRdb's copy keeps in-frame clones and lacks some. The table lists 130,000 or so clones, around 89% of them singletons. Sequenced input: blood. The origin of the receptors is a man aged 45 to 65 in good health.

CDR3 sequence (DNA): TGTGCCAGCAGCCCCCTAGCGGGGATCACCGGGGAGCTGTTTTTT. Its protein is CASSPLAGITGELFF. This chain links TRBV6-5 with TRBJ2-2; 9 bases are shared with TRBD2. CDR3 size: 15 residues. In germline, CDR1 is MNHEY, CDR2 SVGAGI. V trimming: 6 bases; J trimming: 4 bases; junction bases outside the gene matches: 6.

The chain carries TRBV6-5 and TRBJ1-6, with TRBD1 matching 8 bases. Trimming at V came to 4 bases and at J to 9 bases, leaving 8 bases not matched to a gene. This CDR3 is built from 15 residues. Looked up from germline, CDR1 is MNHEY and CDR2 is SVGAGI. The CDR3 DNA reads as TGTGCCAGCAGTTGGTTAGGACAGGGAGGTTCACCCCTCCACTTT. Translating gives CASSWLGQGGSPLHF.

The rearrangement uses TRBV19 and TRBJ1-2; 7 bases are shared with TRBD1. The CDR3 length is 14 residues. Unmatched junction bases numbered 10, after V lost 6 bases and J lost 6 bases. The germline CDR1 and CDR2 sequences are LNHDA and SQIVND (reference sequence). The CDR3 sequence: CASSPDGTVHGYTF. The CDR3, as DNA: TGTGCCAGTAGCCCCGATGGGACAGTACATGGCTACACCTTC.

CDR3 region: CASSPEAPGQRQETQYF. CDR3 nucleotides: TGTGCCAGCTCACCGGAAGCCCCGGGACAGAGACAAGAGACCCAGTACTTC. J is TRBJ2-5 and V is TRBV18, with 7 nucleotides matching TRBD1. The V segment lost 3 bases and the J segment 2 bases; nucleotides outside the gene matches: 12. This CDR3 contains 17 residues. The V gene's germline CDR1 is KGHSH and CDR2 LQKENI.

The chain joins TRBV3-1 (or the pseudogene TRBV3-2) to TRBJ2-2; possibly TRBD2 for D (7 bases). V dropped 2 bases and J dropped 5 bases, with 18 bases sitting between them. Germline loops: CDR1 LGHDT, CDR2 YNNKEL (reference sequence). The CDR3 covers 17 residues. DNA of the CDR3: TGTGCCAGCAGCCAAAGGGGGGGTGCGTTTCGGACCGGGGAGCTGTTTTTT. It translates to CASSQRGGAFRTGELFF.

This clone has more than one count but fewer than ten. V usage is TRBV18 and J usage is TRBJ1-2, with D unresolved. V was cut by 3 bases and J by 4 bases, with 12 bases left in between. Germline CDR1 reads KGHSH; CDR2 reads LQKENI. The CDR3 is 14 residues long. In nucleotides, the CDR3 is TGTGCCAGCTCACCCTCCCGGGAGAGCTATGGCTACACCTTC. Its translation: CASSPSRESYGYTF.

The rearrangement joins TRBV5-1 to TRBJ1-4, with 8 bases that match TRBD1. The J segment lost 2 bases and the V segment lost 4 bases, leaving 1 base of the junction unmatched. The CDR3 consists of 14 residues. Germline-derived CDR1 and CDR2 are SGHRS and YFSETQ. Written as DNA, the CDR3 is TGCGCCAGCAGCCGGACAGGGACTAATGAAAAACTGTTTTTT. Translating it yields CASSRTGTNEKLFF.

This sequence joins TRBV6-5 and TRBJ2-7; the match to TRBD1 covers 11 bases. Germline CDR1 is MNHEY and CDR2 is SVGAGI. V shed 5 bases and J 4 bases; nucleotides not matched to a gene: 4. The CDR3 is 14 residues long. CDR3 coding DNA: TGTGCCAGCAGTAGGGGGACAGGGGGTTACGAGCAGTACTTC. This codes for CASSRGTGGYEQYF.

The CDR3 DNA sequence: TGTGCCAGCAGCTTAGAAGGGGGGCCAGGGGTTCGGCCCCAGCATTTT. It is translated as CASSLEGGPGVRPQHF. The V call is TRBV7-2, the J call TRBJ1-5; maybe TRBD1 (6 bases). The CDR3 extends over 16 amino acids. Trimming removed 1 base at V and 9 bases at J, with 19 bases between. CDR1 and CDR2 (germline): SGHTA, FQGNSA.

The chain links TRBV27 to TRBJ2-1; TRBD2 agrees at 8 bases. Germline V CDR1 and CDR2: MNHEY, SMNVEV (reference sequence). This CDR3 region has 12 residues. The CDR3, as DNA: TGTGCTAGCGGGGACACATACAATGAGCAGTTCTTC. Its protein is CASGDTYNEQFF.

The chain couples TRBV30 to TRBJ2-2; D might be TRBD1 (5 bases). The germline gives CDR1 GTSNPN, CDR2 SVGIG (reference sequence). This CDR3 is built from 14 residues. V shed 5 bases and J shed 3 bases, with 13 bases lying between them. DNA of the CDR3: TGTGCCTGGGCCGGTCTAGGGGACACCGGGGAGCTGTTTTTT. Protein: CAWAGLGDTGELFF. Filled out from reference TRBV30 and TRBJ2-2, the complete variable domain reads SQTIHQWPATLVQPVGSPLSLECTVEGTSNPNLYWYRQAAGRGLQLLFYSVGIGQISSEVPQNLSASRPQDRQFILSSKKLLLSDSGFYLCAWAGLGDTGELFFGEGSRLTVL.

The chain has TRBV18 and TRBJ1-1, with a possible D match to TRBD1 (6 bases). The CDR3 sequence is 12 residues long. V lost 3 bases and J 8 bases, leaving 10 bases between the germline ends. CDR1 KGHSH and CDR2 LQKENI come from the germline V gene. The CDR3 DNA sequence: TGTGCCAGCTCACCTTTAGACAGGGAAGCTTTCTTT. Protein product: CASSPLDREAFF.

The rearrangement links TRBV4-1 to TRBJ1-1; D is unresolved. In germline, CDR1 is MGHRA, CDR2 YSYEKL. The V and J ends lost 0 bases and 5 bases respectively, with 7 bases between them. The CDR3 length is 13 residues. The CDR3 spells CASSQDPPTEAFF. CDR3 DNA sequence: TGCGCCAGCAGCCAAGATCCCCCGACTGAAGCTTTCTTT.

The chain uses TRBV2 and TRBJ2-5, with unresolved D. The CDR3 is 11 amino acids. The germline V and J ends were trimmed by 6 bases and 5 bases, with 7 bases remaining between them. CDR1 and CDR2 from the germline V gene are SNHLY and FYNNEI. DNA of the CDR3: TGTGCCAGCAGCCTCCTTGAGACCCAGTACTTC. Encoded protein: CASSLLETQYF.

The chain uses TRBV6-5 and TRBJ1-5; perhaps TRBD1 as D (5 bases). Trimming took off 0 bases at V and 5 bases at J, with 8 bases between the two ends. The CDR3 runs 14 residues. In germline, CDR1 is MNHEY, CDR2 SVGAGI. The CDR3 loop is CASSYSGVDQPQHF. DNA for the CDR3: TGTGCCAGCAGTTACTCAGGGGTTGATCAGCCCCAGCATTTT.

Written as DNA, the CDR3 is TGTGCCAGCAGCCCACAGGGTAGGAACACTGAAGCTTTCTTT. Protein: CASSPQGRNTEAFF. This chain links TRBV9 with TRBJ1-1, with TRBD1 as a possible D gene (6 bases). V lost 4 bases to trimming and J lost 1 base, with 11 bases between them. The germline gives CDR1 SGDLS, CDR2 YYNGEE. The CDR3 consists of 14 residues.

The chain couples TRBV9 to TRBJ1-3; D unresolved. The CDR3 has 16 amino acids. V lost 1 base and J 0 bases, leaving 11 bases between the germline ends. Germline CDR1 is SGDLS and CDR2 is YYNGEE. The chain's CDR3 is CASSVTSRSSGNTIYF. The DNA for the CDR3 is TGTGCCAGCAGCGTAACGAGCAGAAGCTCTGGAAACACCATATATTTT.